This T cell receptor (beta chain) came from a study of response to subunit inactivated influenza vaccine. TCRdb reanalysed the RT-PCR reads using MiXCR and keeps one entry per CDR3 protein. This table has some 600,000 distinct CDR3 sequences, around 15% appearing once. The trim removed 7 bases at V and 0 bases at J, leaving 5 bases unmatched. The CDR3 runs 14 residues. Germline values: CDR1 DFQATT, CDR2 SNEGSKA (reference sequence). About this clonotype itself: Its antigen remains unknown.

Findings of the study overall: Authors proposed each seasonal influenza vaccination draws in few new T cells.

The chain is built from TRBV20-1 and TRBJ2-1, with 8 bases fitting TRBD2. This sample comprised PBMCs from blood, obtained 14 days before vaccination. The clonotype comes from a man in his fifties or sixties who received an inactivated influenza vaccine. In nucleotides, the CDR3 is TGCAGTGTAGGGCTAGCGGGCTCCTACAATGAGCAGTTCTTC. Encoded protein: CSVGLAGSYNEQFF.